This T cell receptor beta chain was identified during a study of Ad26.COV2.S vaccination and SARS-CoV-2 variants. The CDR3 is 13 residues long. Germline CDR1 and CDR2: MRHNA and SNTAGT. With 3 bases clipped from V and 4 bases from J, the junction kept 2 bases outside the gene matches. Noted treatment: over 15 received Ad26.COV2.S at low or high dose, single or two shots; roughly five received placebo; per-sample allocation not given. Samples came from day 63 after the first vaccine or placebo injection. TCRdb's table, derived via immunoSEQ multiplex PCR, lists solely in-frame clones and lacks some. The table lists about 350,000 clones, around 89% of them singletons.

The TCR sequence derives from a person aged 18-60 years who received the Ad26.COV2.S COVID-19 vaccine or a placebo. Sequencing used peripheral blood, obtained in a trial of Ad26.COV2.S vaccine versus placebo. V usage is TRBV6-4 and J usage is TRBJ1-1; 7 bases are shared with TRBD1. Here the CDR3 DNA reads TGTGCCAGCAGTGAAGCAGGGGGCACTGAAGCTTTCTTT. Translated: CASSEAGGTEAFF.